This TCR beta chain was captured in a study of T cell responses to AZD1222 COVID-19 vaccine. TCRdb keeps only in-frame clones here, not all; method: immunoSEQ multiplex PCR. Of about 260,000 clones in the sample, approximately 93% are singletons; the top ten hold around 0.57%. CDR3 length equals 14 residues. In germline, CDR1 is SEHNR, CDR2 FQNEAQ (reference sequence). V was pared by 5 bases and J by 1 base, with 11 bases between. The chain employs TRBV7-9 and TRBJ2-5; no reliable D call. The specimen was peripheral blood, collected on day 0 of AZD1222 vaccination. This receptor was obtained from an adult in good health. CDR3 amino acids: CASSRSATQETQYF. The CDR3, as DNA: TGTGCCAGCAGCCGGTCGGCGACCCAAGAGACCCAGTACTTC.